Each of the 16 T cell receptor beta chains below was sequenced from the same sample in a study of blood T cells in healthy people across ages (dated by TCRdb to the mid-2010s). The method behind the library was 5' RACE. Instrument used: Illumina HiSeq 2500. The second PCR ran for roughly 6 to 11 cycles and used a J-beta primer mix along with a sample-barcoded 5' primer. TCRdb trimmed the raw reads at Q25, called clones with MiXCR and kept productive beta chains. Each entry merges the rows of one CDR3 protein and shows their most common DNA and genes. The sample table holds 1 million or so distinct CDR3 sequences, of which approximately 25% were seen once. Around 0.75% of the sample goes to the ten largest clones. This sample was shared with a second study, whose subject was T cells of mothers and their children.

Material: blood. These receptors were obtained from a girl aged 2-10 years in good health.

The sample holds a few counts of this clonotype. The V gene is TRBV20-1, the J gene TRBJ2-4, with D possibly being TRBD1 (6 bases). Germline assignment: CDR1 DFQATT and CDR2 SNEGSKA (reference sequence). Trimming left V 5 bases short and J 0 bases short, with 11 bases between. This CDR3 is 14 amino acids long. The CDR3 nucleotides read TGCAGTGCTTGCGGACAGTTAGCCAAAAACATTCAGTACTTC. Encoded protein: CSACGQLAKNIQYF.

This clonotype came up a few times. The gene calls are TRBV6-5 and TRBJ2-6; the D gene is possibly TRBD1 (5 bases). The V gene lost 0 bases and the J gene lost 2 bases, with 5 bases spanning the gap. The germline CDR1 and CDR2 sequences are MNHEY and SVGAGI. This CDR3 region has 15 residues. In DNA, the CDR3 is TGTGCCAGCAGTTACTCAGGGGCTGGGGCCAACGTCCTGACTTTC. Amino acids: CASSYSGAGANVLTF.

The sample holds a few counts of this clonotype. The junction departs from germline at one end; a sequencing error may be responsible. The CDR3 nucleotides read TGTGCCAGCAGTTTAGCATTAGGTTTAGAGACCCAGTACTTC. Translating gives CASSLALGLETQYF. The chain is built from TRBV7-2 and TRBJ2-5; no definite D call. CDR1 is SGHTA, CDR2 FQGNSA, per germline. The length of the CDR3 is 14 residues.

The chain has TRBV5-1 and TRBJ2-7; tentative D call: TRBD2 (6 bases). V lost 0 bases, J lost 3 bases, and 13 bases lay in between. Germline V gene data show CDR1 as SGHRS and CDR2 as YFSETQ. CDR3 length equals 15 residues. The CDR3 here is CASSLEGGGYYEQYF. CDR3 DNA: TGCGCCAGCAGCTTGGAGGGAGGCGGCTACTACGAGCAGTACTTC.

The chain carries TRBV7-2 and TRBJ2-5, with D possibly called TRBD1 or TRBD2 (5 bases each). The V end was cut by 4 bases, the J end by 3 bases, with 12 bases between. Germline CDR1 and CDR2: SGHTA and FQGNSA. The CDR3 loop spans 14 amino acids. The CDR3 DNA reads as TGTGCCAGCAGCTCGGGACGGAACGAAGAGACCCAGTACTTC. This gives the protein CASSSGRNEETQYF. Combining the CDR3 with reference TRBV7-2 and TRBJ2-5 gives the whole variable domain GAGVSQSPSNKVTEKGKDVELRCDPISGHTALYWYRQSLGQGLEFLIYFQGNSAPDKSGLPSDRFSAERTGGSVSTLTIQRTQQEDSAVYLCASSSGRNEETQYFGPGTRLLVL.

CDR3 protein: CASTSDEGLRSPLHF. The CDR3 DNA reads as TGTGCCAGCACCTCCGATGAAGGGCTTAGGTCACCCCTCCACTTT. The chain joins TRBV7-2 to TRBJ1-6; D is ambiguous. V was pared by 7 bases and J by 10 bases, with 20 bases between. This CDR3 comprises 15 residues. CDR1 and CDR2 (germline): SGHTA, FQGNSA.

The V call is TRBV11-2, the J call TRBJ1-6, with D possibly TRBD1 on 5 matching bases. The CDR3 has 16 residues. The germline gives CDR1 SGHAT, CDR2 FQNNGV. V dropped 5 bases and J dropped 0 bases, with 11 bases sitting between them. In nucleotides, the CDR3 is TGTGCCAGCAGCCGGACACCAAGCTCCTATAATTCACCCCTCCACTTT. This gives the protein CASSRTPSSYNSPLHF. The full variable domain, completed using reference TRBV11-2 and TRBJ1-6, is EAGVAQSPRYKIIEKRQSVAFWCNPISGHATLYWYQQILGQGPKLLIQFQNNGVVDDSQLPKDRFSAERLKGVDSTLKIQPAKLEDSAVYLCASSRTPSSYNSPLHFGNGTRLTVT.

V and J are TRBV9 and TRBJ2-7, with D tentatively TRBD2 (5 bases). The CDR3 runs to 18 residues. In germline, CDR1 is SGDLS, CDR2 YYNGEE. Trimming shortened V by 3 bases and J by 0 bases, and 22 bases separated the two germline ends. The CDR3 sequence: CASSAGLDWRRSSYEQYF. In DNA, the CDR3 is TGTGCCAGCAGCGCCGGACTGGACTGGCGCCGGAGCTCCTACGAGCAGTACTTC.

The CDR3 sequence: CSVQSGLGIVTQYF. DNA for the CDR3: TGCAGCGTCCAAAGCGGACTGGGCATAGTGACCCAGTACTTC. This chain joins TRBV29-1 and TRBJ2-5, with D maybe TRBD2 (5 bases). The V end lost 6 bases, the J end lost 7 bases, and 21 bases lay between the germline ends. The germline gives CDR1 SQVTM, CDR2 ANQGSEA. This CDR3 spans 14 amino acids. Filled out from reference TRBV29-1 and TRBJ2-5, the complete variable domain reads SAVISQKPSRDICQRGTSLTIQCQVDSQVTMMFWYRQQPGQSLTLIATANQGSEATYESGFVIDKFPISRPNLTFSTLTVSNMSPEDSSIYLCSVQSGLGIVTQYFGPGTRLLVL.

The sample holds a few counts of this clonotype. V usage is TRBV9 and J usage is TRBJ1-1, with TRBD1 identical over 9 bases. The germline V gene encodes CDR1 SGDLS and CDR2 YYNGEE. CDR3 length: 18 residues. The V segment lost 3 bases and the J segment 1 base; nucleotides outside the gene matches: 13. This chain's CDR3 is CASSGLRTGDYPNTEAFF. In DNA form, the CDR3 reads TGTGCCAGCAGCGGACTCAGGACAGGGGATTATCCGAACACTGAAGCTTTCTTT.

The rearrangement uses TRBV20-1 and TRBJ1-1; D not certain. CDR3 size: 13 residues. V lost 3 bases and J 1 base, leaving 9 bases between the germline ends. From germline, CDR1 is DFQATT and CDR2 SNEGSKA (reference sequence). The DNA of the CDR3 is TGCAGTGCTAGTCCGGATCCGAACACTGAAGCTTTCTTT. Protein product: CSASPDPNTEAFF.

The J gene is TRBJ1-1, the V gene TRBV2, with a tentative D call TRBD1 (6 bases). V was clipped by 2 bases and J by 3 bases, with 13 bases between them. The CDR3 runs to 15 residues. The germline CDR1 and CDR2 sequences are SNHLY and FYNNEI. The CDR3 DNA reads TGTGCCAGCAGTGAACAGACAGGTTCGGACACTGAAGCTTTCTTT. It codes for CASSEQTGSDTEAFF. The variable domain in full, completed from reference TRBV2 and TRBJ1-1, reads EPEVTQTPSHQVTQMGQEVILRCVPISNHLYFYWYRQILGQKVEFLVSFYNNEISEKSEIFDDQFSVERPDGSNFTLKIRSTKLEDSAMYFCASSEQTGSDTEAFFGQGTRLTVV.

The V call is TRBV12-3 or TRBV12-4, the J call TRBJ2-4; the D gene is possibly TRBD2 (6 bases). V was cut by 4 bases and J by 7 bases, with 20 bases left in between. This CDR3 spans 16 amino acids. Here the CDR3 reads CASSWRDDGRGNIQYF. CDR3 DNA sequence: TGTGCCAGCAGTTGGCGGGACGACGGACGCGGTAACATTCAGTACTTC.

This clonotype has a handful of counts. V gene TRBV4-3 combines with J gene TRBJ2-3, with TRBD2 identical over 10 bases. CDR1 is LGHNA and CDR2 is YSLEER in the germline V gene. CDR3 length: 16 amino acids. With 5 bases clipped from V and 5 bases from J, the junction kept 10 bases outside the gene matches. Written as DNA, the CDR3 is TGCGCCAGCAGCGACGGGCTAGCGGGGGTCGGAGATACGCAGTATTTT. Protein product: CASSDGLAGVGDTQYF.

The chain couples TRBV7-9 to TRBJ1-4; D possibly corresponds to TRBD1 (5 bases). Per germline, CDR1 SEHNR and CDR2 FQNEAQ (reference sequence). This CDR3 is built from 14 residues. The ends were cut back, 10 bases at V and 7 bases at J, with 19 bases in the middle. The DNA of the CDR3 is TGTGCCACCACGGTGGTGGGGGTTGGTGAAAAACTGTTTTTT. Amino acid sequence: CATTVVGVGEKLFF.

Only a few counts were recorded for this clonotype. The rearrangement joins TRBV5-5 to TRBJ2-7; weak D call: TRBD1 (7 bases). Germline V gives CDR1 SGHKS, CDR2 YYEKEE (reference sequence). V was cut by 6 bases and J by 8 bases, with 27 bases left in between. CDR3 length: 16 amino acids. The CDR3 spells CASTETGGTALLKQYF. The CDR3 DNA is TGTGCCAGCACCGAGACCGGAGGGACAGCTCTCCTAAAGCAGTACTTC. Full variable domain (remainder filled in from reference TRBV5-5 and TRBJ2-7): DAGVTQSPTHLIKTRGQQVTLRCSPISGHKSVSWYQQVLGQGPQFIFQYYEKEERGRGNFPDRFSARQFPNYSSELNVNALLLGDSALYLCASTETGGTALLKQYFGPGTRLTVT.